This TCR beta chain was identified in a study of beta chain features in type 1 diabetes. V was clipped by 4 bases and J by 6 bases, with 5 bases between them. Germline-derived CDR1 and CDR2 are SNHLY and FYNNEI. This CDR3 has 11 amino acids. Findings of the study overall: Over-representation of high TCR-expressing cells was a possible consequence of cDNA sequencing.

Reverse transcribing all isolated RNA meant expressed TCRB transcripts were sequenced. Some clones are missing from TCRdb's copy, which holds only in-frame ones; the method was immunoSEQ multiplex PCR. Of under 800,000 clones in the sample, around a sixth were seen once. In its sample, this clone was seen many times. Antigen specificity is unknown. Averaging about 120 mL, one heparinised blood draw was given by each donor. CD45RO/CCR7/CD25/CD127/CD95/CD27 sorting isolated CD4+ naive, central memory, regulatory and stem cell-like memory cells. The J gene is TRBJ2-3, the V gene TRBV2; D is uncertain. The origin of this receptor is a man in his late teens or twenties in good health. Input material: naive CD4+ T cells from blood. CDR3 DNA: TGTGCCAGCAGTGTGGGGGATACGCAGTATTTT. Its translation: CASSVGDTQYF.